This T cell receptor beta chain was sequenced for a study of T cells in Graves' hyperthyroidism and ophthalmopathy. General study results and limits: Most expanded thyroid clonotypes above 0.001 recurred in blood. In validation, the model predicted ophthalmopathy. These predictions came a median roughly six months before onset. From stable hyperthyroidism, ophthalmopathy was separated by a 13 V-J model.

Trimming left V 0 bases short and J 1 base short, with 7 bases between. Germline lookup yields CDR1 SGHDT and CDR2 YYEEEE. This CDR3 region has 14 residues. RNA transcripts served as the template for amplifying TCR beta CDR3 regions. An initial round of RT-PCR targeting the TCR CDR3 relied on the HTBI primer set. Each CDR3 protein is one row after TCRdb ran MiXCR on the multiplex PCR reads. The data contain roughly 98,000 distinct CDR3 sequences, approximately 40% of them seen just once; the ten biggest clones take up around 9.6%. This clonotype appeared many times. As yet, its antigen is unknown. Stable Graves' hyperthyroidism denoted no ophthalmopathy progression over 18 months.

Sequencing was done on a sample of peripheral blood or thyroid tissue (not recorded which). The chain links TRBV5-6 to TRBJ1-1, with D unclear. The sequence was obtained from a woman aged 25 to 45 with Graves' hyperthyroidism. The CDR3 sequence: CASSLVQKNTEAFF. The DNA for the CDR3 is TGTGCCAGCAGCTTGGTACAGAAGAACACTGAAGCTTTCTTT.